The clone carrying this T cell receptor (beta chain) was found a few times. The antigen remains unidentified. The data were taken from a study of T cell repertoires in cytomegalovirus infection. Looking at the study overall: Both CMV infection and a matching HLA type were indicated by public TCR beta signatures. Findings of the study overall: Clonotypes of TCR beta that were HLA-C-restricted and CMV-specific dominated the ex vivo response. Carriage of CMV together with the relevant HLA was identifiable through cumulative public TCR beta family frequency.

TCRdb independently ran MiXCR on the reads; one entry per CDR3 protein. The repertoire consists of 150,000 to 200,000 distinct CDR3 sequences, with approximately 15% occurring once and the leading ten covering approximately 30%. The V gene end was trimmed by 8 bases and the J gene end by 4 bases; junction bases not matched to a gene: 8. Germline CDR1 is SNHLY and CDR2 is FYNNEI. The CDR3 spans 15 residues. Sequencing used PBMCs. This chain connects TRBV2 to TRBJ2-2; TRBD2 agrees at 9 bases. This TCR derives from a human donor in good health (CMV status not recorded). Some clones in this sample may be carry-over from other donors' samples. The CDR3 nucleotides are TGTGCCAGCTCTTCTAGCGGGGCGATCACCGGGGAGCTGTTTTTT. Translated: CASSSSGAITGELFF.